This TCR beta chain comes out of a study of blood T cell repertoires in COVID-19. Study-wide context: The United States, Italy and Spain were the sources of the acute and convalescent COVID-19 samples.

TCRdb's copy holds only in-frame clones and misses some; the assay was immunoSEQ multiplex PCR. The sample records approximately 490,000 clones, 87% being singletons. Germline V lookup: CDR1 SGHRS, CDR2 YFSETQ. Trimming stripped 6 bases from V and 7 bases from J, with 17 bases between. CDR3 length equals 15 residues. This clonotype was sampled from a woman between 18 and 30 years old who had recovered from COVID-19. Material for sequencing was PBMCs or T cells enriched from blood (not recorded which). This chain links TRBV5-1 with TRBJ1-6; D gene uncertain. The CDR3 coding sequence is TGCGCCAGCACCCTTAGAGGAGAGAACAATTCACCCCTCCACTTT. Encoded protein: CASTLRGENNSPLHF.